A selection of T cell receptor beta chains follows, all from one sample in a study of shared clonotypes between healthy human individuals. Only in-frame clones appear in the TCRdb table, and some are missing; sequencing was by immunoSEQ multiplex PCR. Of about 2.4 million clones in the sample, roughly 93% are singletons; the top ten hold 0.36%. Sequenced sample: naive CD4+ T cells from PBMCs. These receptors were taken from a man aged 18 to 30 in good health. Some clones in this sample may be carry-over from other donors' samples. CDR3s include the opening cysteine and the closing phenylalanine or tryptophan. The D gene is left open where the match is weak. Some rows have no size entry. The others give once, few or many, or a class for an expanded clone.

>.|TRBV27|TRBD1|TRBJ1-3
CASSPGQGVSGNTIYF
TGTGCCAGCAGTCCGGGACAGGGGGTCTCTGGAAACACCATATATTTT
>.|TRBV29-1|.|TRBJ1-4
CSVEAAEAEKLFF
TGCAGCGTTGAAGCAGCTGAGGCTGAAAAACTGTTTTTT
>.|TRBV6-4|.|TRBJ1-2
CASSVGGSYGYTF
TGTGCCAGCAGTGTTGGGGGTTCCTATGGCTACACCTTC
>.|TRBV6-5|.|TRBJ1-5
CASSLRPLGNQPQHF
TGTGCCAGCAGTCTTCGCCCGTTGGGCAATCAGCCCCAGCATTTT
>once|TRBV10-3|TRBD2|TRBJ2-7
CAIRGTSDAYEQYF
TGTGCCATCAGGGGGACTAGCGACGCCTACGAGCAGTACTTC
>.|TRBV28|.|TRBJ2-7
CASYRSPPHEQYF
TGTGCCAGCTACAGAAGTCCGCCCCACGAGCAGTACTTC
>once|TRBV6-5|.|TRBJ1-2
CASSSIRGGYTF
TGTGCCAGCAGCAGCATCAGGGGAGGCTACACCTTC
>.|TRBV10-3|TRBD2|TRBJ2-3
CAIRSKSGKSTDTQYF
TGTGCCATCAGAAGCAAAAGCGGGAAGAGCACAGATACGCAGTATTTT
>.|TRBV19|.|TRBJ1-5
CASSFRGQTNQPQHF
TGTGCCAGTAGTTTCCGAGGACAGACTAATCAGCCCCAGCATTTT
>.|TRBV5-1|.|TRBJ1-4
CASSFDGRADLEKLFF
TGCGCCAGCAGCTTTGACGGCAGGGCGGACCTTGAAAAACTGTTTTTT
>few|TRBV29-1|TRBD1|TRBJ1-1
CSVDVQDRGTEAFF
TGCAGCGTTGACGTGCAGGACAGGGGGACTGAAGCTTTCTTT
>.|TRBV27|.|TRBJ1-4
CASSFRTVGPNEKLFF
TGTGCCAGCAGTTTTCGGACCGTCGGCCCTAATGAAAAACTGTTTTTT
>once|TRBV28|.|TRBJ2-1
CASSRGLAAGFNEQFF
TGTGCCAGCAGCCGCGGTTTGGCAGCAGGATTCAATGAGCAGTTCTTC
>once|TRBV11-2|TRBD2|TRBJ2-1
CASSVSLAGVSREQFF
TGTGCCAGCAGCGTATCGCTAGCGGGAGTATCTCGTGAGCAGTTCTTC
>.|TRBV2|.|TRBJ1-4
CASSPNSLGGLKLFF
TGTGCCAGCAGTCCCAACTCCCTGGGGGGTTTAAAACTGTTTTTT
>.|TRBV30|.|TRBJ2-7
CAWRPESYEQYF
TGTGCCTGGCGACCAGAAAGCTACGAGCAGTACTTC
>.|TRBV5-1|.|TRBJ2-2
CASSFGRGNTGELFF
TGCGCCAGCAGCTTCGGCAGAGGTAACACCGGGGAGCTGTTTTTT
>.|TRBV2|TRBD2|TRBJ2-7
CASRGLAGKEEQYF
TGTGCCAGCAGGGGACTAGCGGGAAAAGAGGAGCAGTACTTC
>.|TRBV6-1|.|TRBJ2-3
CASSEDRSRGDTQYF
TGTGCCAGCAGTGAGGACCGATCGAGGGGAGATACGCAGTATTTT
>.|TRBV7-2|.|TRBJ1-3
CASSLEAGGNTIYF
TGTGCCAGCAGCTTAGAAGCAGGAGGAAACACCATATATTTT
>.|TRBV14|.|TRBJ1-4
CASSSRDSLGGAGKLFF
TGTGCCAGCAGCTCAAGAGATTCCTTGGGGGGCGCAGGAAAACTGTTTTTT
>.|TRBV5-1|TRBD1|TRBJ2-5
CASSLLGTDQETQYF
TGCGCCAGCAGCTTGTTGGGGACAGACCAAGAGACCCAGTACTTC
>once|TRBV6-1|.|TRBJ2-4
CASSGQQASAKNIQYF
TGTGCCAGCAGTGGTCAACAGGCCTCAGCCAAAAACATTCAGTACTTC
>.|TRBV5-1|.|TRBJ2-7
CASSRRGSYEQYF
TGCGCCAGCAGCCGCCGGGGGTCCTACGAGCAGTACTTC
>.|TRBV9|TRBD1|TRBJ2-5
CASSLRQGFNQETQYF
TGTGCCAGCAGCCTCAGACAGGGGTTTAACCAAGAGACCCAGTACTTC
>.|TRBV5-1|.|TRBJ1-1
CASSLGEGKNTEAFF
TGCGCCAGCAGCTTGGGGGAGGGAAAGAACACTGAAGCTTTCTTT
>once|TRBV2|.|TRBJ2-7
CASSVIRVESGEQYF
TGTGCCAGCAGTGTGATACGGGTGGAGAGTGGCGAGCAGTACTTC
>.|TRBV5-6|.|TRBJ2-1
CASSLPLDREQFF
TGTGCCAGCAGTTTACCCCTAGACCGAGAGCAGTTCTTC
>.|TRBV5-1|.|TRBJ2-2
CASRVGRSNTGELFF
TGCGCCAGCAGGGTAGGCAGGTCCAACACCGGGGAGCTGTTTTTT
>.|TRBV6-1|.|TRBJ2-3
CASSVTETSTDTQYF
TGTGCCAGCAGTGTGACAGAAACTAGCACAGATACGCAGTATTTT
>.|TRBV28|.|TRBJ2-7
CASSPPGLKTYEQYF
TGTGCCAGCAGTCCCCCGGGACTTAAGACCTACGAGCAGTACTTC
>.|TRBV7-2|TRBD2|TRBJ2-7
CASSLELRKAGYEQYF
TGTGCCAGCAGCTTAGAGCTAAGAAAAGCGGGGTACGAGCAGTACTTC
>.|TRBV18|TRBD1|TRBJ1-4
CASSLEGAGEKLFF
TGTGCCAGCTCACTTGAGGGGGCGGGTGAAAAACTGTTTTTT
>.|TRBV29-1|.|TRBJ1-1
CSVGTGGTEAFF
TGCAGCGTCGGGACCGGGGGGACTGAAGCTTTCTTT
>.|TRBV14|.|TRBJ1-3
CASRRSGVSGNTIYF
TGTGCCAGCAGGCGATCAGGGGTCTCTGGAAACACCATATATTTT
>.|TRBV28|.|TRBJ1-5
CASSLWTVNQPQHF
TGTGCCAGCAGCCTATGGACAGTTAATCAGCCCCAGCATTTT
>.|TRBV19|TRBD2|TRBJ2-7
CASSRVAGARRRYEQYF
TGTGCCAGTAGTAGGGTAGCGGGAGCCCGCCGGCGATACGAGCAGTACTTC
>.|TRBV6-1|.|TRBJ1-1
CASSEAAPNTEAFF
TGTGCCAGCAGTGAAGCTGCCCCGAACACTGAAGCTTTCTTT
>.|TRBV5-1|.|TRBJ2-2
CASSRNANTGELFF
TGCGCCAGCAGCAGGAACGCGAACACCGGGGAGCTGTTTTTT
>.|TRBV18|.|TRBJ2-5
CASSPPAQETQYF
TGTGCCAGCTCACCACCGGCACAAGAGACCCAGTACTTC
>once|TRBV5-1|.|TRBJ2-1
CASSTRNLAGQDNEQFF
TGCGCCAGCAGCACCCGGAACCTAGCGGGACAGGACAATGAGCAGTTCTTC
>.|TRBV19|TRBD1|TRBJ1-1
CAVQGELNTEAFF
TGTGCCGTTCAGGGGGAACTGAACACTGAAGCTTTCTTT
>.|TRBV7-2|.|TRBJ1-4
CASSFRHRATNEKLFF
TGTGCCAGCAGCTTTCGTCACAGGGCAACTAATGAAAAACTGTTTTTT
>once|TRBV5-1|.|TRBJ2-5
CASSLAPYETQYF
TGCGCCAGCAGCTTGGCCCCGTATGAGACCCAGTACTTC
>.|TRBV5-6|TRBD1|TRBJ1-6
CASSTPGTGGHSPLHF
TGTGCCAGCAGCACCCCCGGGACAGGGGGACATTCACCCCTCCACTTT
>.|TRBV11-1|TRBD2|TRBJ2-1
CASSLGNGLADPYNEQFF
TGTGCCAGCAGCTTAGGGAACGGACTAGCGGACCCCTACAATGAGCAGTTCTTC
>.|TRBV29-1|.|TRBJ2-3
CSVVEVASTDTQYF
TGCAGCGTTGTGGAGGTAGCCAGCACAGATACGCAGTATTTT
>once|TRBV11-2|TRBD1|TRBJ2-7
CASSETPTGNYEQYF
TGTGCCAGCAGCGAGACGCCGACAGGGAACTACGAGCAGTACTTC
>.|TRBV9|.|TRBJ2-1
CASSDTSGNEQFF
TGTGCCAGCAGCGATACCAGTGGCAATGAGCAGTTCTTC
>.|TRBV15|.|TRBJ2-7
CATSLDLSSGYEQYF
TGTGCCACCAGCCTTGACCTAAGTTCAGGGTACGAGCAGTACTTC
>few|TRBV7-6|.|TRBJ1-5
CASSLVGGTHQPQHF
TGTGCCAGCAGCTTAGTCGGGGGAACCCATCAGCCCCAGCATTTT
>.|TRBV5-4|TRBD1|TRBJ2-5
CASSLPLGTGGTGQYF
TGTGCCAGCAGCTTGCCCCTCGGGACAGGGGGGACGGGGCAGTACTTC
>.|TRBV5-4|.|TRBJ1-3
CASSLDPGASGNTIYF
TGTGCCAGCAGCTTGGATCCGGGGGCGTCCGGAAACACCATATATTTT
>.|TRBV27|.|TRBJ2-2
CASSGGSSTGELFF
TGTGCCAGCAGTGGGGGATCGAGCACCGGGGAGCTGTTTTTT
>.|TRBV7-2|.|TRBJ2-2
CASSFERTGELFF
TGTGCCAGCAGCTTCGAGAGGACCGGGGAGCTGTTTTTT